The sequence of this T cell receptor (beta chain) was determined in a study of blood T cell repertoires in COVID-19. Background on the study: PBMCs, B-cell-depleted T cells, or T cells were the source of the cDNA or gDNA that made up the material.

Per the original methods: Reference gene primer amplification in the assay estimated nucleated cell counts. Repertoires were generated with immunoSEQ multiplex PCR, while TCRdb's copy carries only in-frame clones and drops some. D and trimming come from the DNA, and the V and J calls and clone size come from that table. The sample consists of 50,000 to 75,000 clones, over 60% of them appearing once. The V segment lost 11 bases and the J segment 1 base; nucleotides outside the gene matches: 6. The CDR3 loop spans 14 amino acids. Per the germline V gene, CDR1 is MDHEN and CDR2 is SYDVKM. V usage is TRBV28 and J usage is TRBJ2-3, with 10 bases aligning to TRBD2. Specimen: peripheral blood. The receptor's source is a human donor in a cohort sampled during active COVID-19. The CDR3 loop reads CARNLAGGTDTQYF. The DNA of the CDR3 is TGTGCCCGCAACCTAGCGGGGGGCACAGATACGCAGTATTTT.